The 22 T cell receptor beta chains given below trace back to one sample, sequenced in a study of shared clonotypes between healthy human individuals. Sequencing used immunoSEQ multiplex PCR; TCRdb keeps in-frame clones, though not all of them. The table shows about 600,000 clones, with just over 75% occurring only once. Sequenced sample: PBMCs. Receptors were obtained from a woman aged 35 to 49 in good health. Some clones in this sample may be carry-over from other donors' samples.

This chain uses TRBV5-1 with TRBJ2-7; D is perhaps TRBD1 (6 bases). Germline V gives CDR1 SGHRS, CDR2 YFSETQ. V lost 6 bases, J lost 4 bases, and 14 bases lay in between. The CDR3 totals 13 residues. CDR3 residues: CASTPGQTYEQYF. The CDR3 DNA follows: TGCGCCAGCACCCCTGGACAGACATACGAGCAGTACTTC.

The chain couples TRBV6-1 to TRBJ2-7; 8 nucleotides agree with TRBD1. This CDR3 is 14 amino acids long. CDR1 is MNHNS, CDR2 SASEGT, per germline. The V gene end was trimmed by 7 bases and the J gene end by 4 bases; junction bases not matched to a gene: 9. Here the CDR3 DNA reads TGTGCCAGCACCACTCAGGGGGCAATGTACGAGCAGTACTTC. Translating gives CASTTQGAMYEQYF.

In DNA form, the CDR3 reads TGTGCCACCAGCAGCAGGAGGGGAGATACGCAGTATTTT. This codes for CATSSRRGDTQYF. This rearrangement joins TRBV15 to TRBJ2-3, with a weak D call TRBD2 (6 bases). Germline CDR1 is LNHNV and CDR2 is YYDKDF (reference sequence). Between the trimmed V and J ends, which lost 3 bases and 5 bases, there was a span of 9 bases. The CDR3 is 13 amino acids.

This clone was observed once. A much larger clone is a single base away; this may be a read error. V usage is TRBV6-5 and J usage is TRBJ2-7; no reliable D call. The CDR3 has 14 residues. CDR1 is MNHEY and CDR2 is SVGAGI in the germline V gene. Written as DNA, the CDR3 is TGTGCCAGCAGTTACAATCAGGAATCCTGCGAGCAGTACTTC. This sequence encodes CASSYNQESCEQYF.

The J gene is TRBJ1-1, the V gene TRBV28; no clear D gene. The germline V gene encodes CDR1 MDHEN and CDR2 SYDVKM. V lost 6 bases and J lost 2, with 13 bases in between. The length of the CDR3 is 14 residues. Here the CDR3 reads CASRSWSDNTEAFF. The DNA for the CDR3 is TGTGCCAGCAGGTCTTGGTCAGATAACACTGAAGCTTTCTTT.

The gene calls are TRBV11-2 and TRBJ2-7; 7 bases map to TRBD2. Germline lookup yields CDR1 SGHAT and CDR2 FQNNGV. CDR3 length: 14 amino acids. J lost 2 bases, V lost 5 bases, and 6 bases had no gene match. The CDR3 sequence: CASSDSGPTYEQYF. The CDR3 nucleotides are TGTGCCAGCAGCGATAGCGGGCCAACCTACGAGCAGTACTTC.

The V gene is TRBV25-1, the J gene TRBJ2-4; a possible D gene is TRBD2 (7 bases). This CDR3 is 16 amino acids long. The V gene lost 1 base and the J gene lost 2 bases, with 12 bases spanning the gap. Germline values: CDR1 MGHDK, CDR2 SYGVNS. The DNA for the CDR3 is TGTGCCAGCAGTGAATTCGAGGGGGGGACCAAAAACATTCAGTACTTC. It codes for CASSEFEGGTKNIQYF.

This clone came up many times. This chain links TRBV6-5 with TRBJ1-5, with 9 bases that match TRBD1. The CDR3 is made up of 14 amino acids. The J segment lost 7 bases and the V segment lost 4 bases, leaving 5 bases of the junction unmatched. CDR1 MNHEY and CDR2 SVGAGI come from the germline V gene. The CDR3 region is CASSWGQGEQPQHF. The CDR3 DNA sequence: TGTGCCAGCAGTTGGGGACAGGGCGAACAGCCCCAGCATTTT.

The chain has TRBV5-1 and TRBJ1-3; D uncertain. V lost 7 bases and J 1 base, leaving 18 bases between the germline ends. The CDR3 loop spans 16 amino acids. Per the germline V gene, CDR1 is SGHRS and CDR2 is YFSETQ. CDR3 loop: CASSPPGDTSGNTIYF. In DNA, the CDR3 is TGCGCCAGCTCGCCACCAGGAGATACTTCTGGAAACACCATATATTTT. The full variable domain, its missing parts supplied by reference TRBV5-1 and TRBJ1-3, is KAGVTQTPRYLIKTRGQQVTLSCSPISGHRSVSWYQQTPGQGLQFLFEYFSETQRNKGNFPGRFSGRQFSNSRSEMNVSTLELGDSALYLCASSPPGDTSGNTIYFGEGSWLTVV.

The V and J genes are TRBV7-2 and TRBJ2-7; 11 nucleotides match TRBD2. Per the germline V gene, CDR1 is SGHTA and CDR2 is FQGNSA. V gave up 4 bases and J gave up 3 bases; unmatched junction bases: 14. The CDR3 spans 18 residues. The CDR3 loop reads CASSSEPTGLAGFYEQYF. CDR3 DNA sequence: TGTGCCAGCAGCTCCGAACCCACCGGACTAGCGGGCTTCTACGAGCAGTACTTC. The variable domain in full, completed from reference TRBV7-2 and TRBJ2-7, reads GAGVSQSPSNKVTEKGKDVELRCDPISGHTALYWYRQSLGQGLEFLIYFQGNSAPDKSGLPSDRFSAERTGGSVSTLTIQRTQQEDSAVYLCASSSEPTGLAGFYEQYFGPGTRLTVT.

This clone was detected only a few times. The chain carries TRBV15 and TRBJ1-5; tentatively, D is TRBD1 (5 bases). Trimming took off 7 bases at V and 9 bases at J, with 13 bases between the two ends. This CDR3 has 12 residues. Germline values: CDR1 LNHNV, CDR2 YYDKDF (reference sequence). The DNA for the CDR3 is TGTGCCACCACAGGGACCCTGGGGCCCCAGCATTTT. This translates into CATTGTLGPQHF.

The chain uses TRBV7-9 and TRBJ2-3; no reliable D call. The CDR3 sequence is 15 residues long. The germline V gene encodes CDR1 SEHNR and CDR2 FQNEAQ (reference sequence). The ends were cut back, 1 base at V and 1 base at J, with 9 bases in the middle. CDR3 nucleotides: TGTGCCAGCAGCTTAGTTACCGGCGGCACAGATACGCAGTATTTT. It translates to CASSLVTGGTDTQYF.

This clone was observed a few times. A far larger clone is a single base away, which makes a read error likely. The CDR3 ends on some other residue instead of the conserved phenylalanine or tryptophan, so this is likely a read error. The J gene is TRBJ1-1, the V gene TRBV30; perhaps TRBD1 as D (6 bases). This CDR3 comprises 11 residues. The germline V gene encodes CDR1 GTSNPN and CDR2 SVGIG (reference sequence). Deletions cut 0 bases from V and 11 bases from J, with 10 bases between. The CDR3 DNA reads TGTGCCTGGAGTGTACACAGGGCCGCTTTCCTT. Protein sequence: CAWSVHRAAFL.

The CDR3 bases are TGCGCCAGCAGCCCCTACTCCTTCGGCCGGAACACTGAAGCTTTCTTT. Protein sequence: CASSPYSFGRNTEAFF. The chain carries TRBV4-1 and TRBJ1-1, with D uncertain. Germline assignment: CDR1 MGHRA and CDR2 YSYEKL. This CDR3 spans 16 amino acids. Deletions cut 4 bases from V and 1 base from J, with 16 bases between.

The chain recombines TRBV28 with TRBJ2-7; TRBD2 aligns across 9 bases. The CDR3 totals 15 residues. Trimming took 3 bases from V and 6 from J; bases not matched to a gene: 9. Per the germline V gene, CDR1 is MDHEN and CDR2 is SYDVKM. CDR3 protein: CASSLAGGPGTEQYF. The CDR3 DNA reads as TGTGCCAGCAGTTTGGCGGGAGGGCCGGGTACCGAGCAGTACTTC.

Details on this clone: With a far larger clone one base away, a read error is the likely cause. The rearrangement joins TRBV4-3 to TRBJ1-2; D might be TRBD1 (5 bases). Germline assignment: CDR1 LGHNA and CDR2 YSLEER. The V gene lost 3 bases and the J gene lost 7 bases, with 24 bases spanning the gap. The CDR3 runs 17 residues. The CDR3 spells CASSHIPTGVMGCGYTF. In DNA form, the CDR3 reads TGCGCCAGCAGCCACATCCCGACGGGGGTCATGGGGTGTGGCTACACCTTC.

The chain combines TRBV7-3 with TRBJ2-2; TRBD2 might be the D (6 bases). Per germline, CDR1 SGHTA and CDR2 FQGTGA. The V end lost 1 base, the J end lost 6 bases, and 9 bases lay between the germline ends. The length of the CDR3 is 14 residues. The CDR3 reads CASSLRRDAGELFF. In DNA, the CDR3 is TGTGCCAGCAGCTTAAGGCGGGACGCCGGGGAGCTGTTTTTT.

V is TRBV7-3 and J is TRBJ2-1; the match to TRBD2 covers 12 bases. Germline lookup yields CDR1 SGHTA and CDR2 FQGTGA. V lost 5 bases, J lost 4 bases, and 6 bases stayed unmatched. The CDR3 is made up of 16 amino acids. CDR3 in amino acids: CASSPTTSGGYNEQFF. CDR3 DNA: TGTGCCAGCAGCCCCACGACTAGCGGGGGTTACAATGAGCAGTTCTTC.

This clone has a single count. A much larger clone lies one base from this, so it may be a read error. The J gene is TRBJ1-6, the V gene TRBV30, with D tentatively TRBD1 (6 bases). The CDR3 totals 13 residues. CDR1 is GTSNPN and CDR2 is SVGIG in the germline V gene (reference sequence). The CDR3 nucleotides read TGTGCCCGGAGGGGCGGGGGGCAGTCACCCCTCCACTTT. Its protein is CARRGGGQSPLHF.

The chain combines TRBV6-1 with TRBJ2-5, with D maybe TRBD2 (6 bases). With the DNA end fitting TRBJ2-7 better, the J assignment may be wrong. CDR3 length: 17 residues. Per the germline V gene, CDR1 is MNHNS and CDR2 is SASEGT. The CDR3 DNA follows: TGTGCCAGCAGTGAAGCACCTAGCGCTTACTTTCGGGACGAGCAGTACTTC. Its protein product is CASSEAPSAYFRDEQYF.

This rearrangement joins TRBV29-1 to TRBJ2-7; a possible D gene is TRBD2 (5 bases). V was clipped by 1 base and J by 5 bases, with 9 bases between them. The length of the CDR3 is 12 residues. Per germline, CDR1 SQVTM and CDR2 ANQGSEA. CDR3 amino acids: CSVEAGKHEQYF. In DNA form, the CDR3 reads TGCAGCGTTGAAGCGGGGAAACACGAGCAGTACTTC.

CDR3 nucleotide sequence: TGTGCCAGCACCCCGGAGGGGGGCACCTACGAGCAGTACTTC. Translated: CASTPEGGTYEQYF. V usage is TRBV6-1 and J usage is TRBJ2-7; D is perhaps TRBD1 or TRBD2 (6 bases each). Per germline, CDR1 MNHNS and CDR2 SASEGT. Between the trimmed V and J ends, which lost 7 bases and 2 bases, there was a span of 15 bases. The CDR3 runs 14 residues.